These T cell receptor beta chains were read from a single sample in a study of blood T cell repertoires in COVID-19. This table comes from immunoSEQ multiplex PCR, and its TCRdb copy is limited to in-frame clones, with some not included. The data show fewer than 350,000 clones, roughly 85% seen once. Input material: PBMCs or T cells enriched from blood (not recorded which). Receptors originate from a woman aged 45-59 years who had recovered from COVID-19. The CDR3 runs from the conserved cysteine through the conserved F or W. Fields, in order: CDR3 length, clone size, V gene, J gene, D gene, CDR3 DNA, CDR3 protein. A D gene is named only where the DNA matches it firmly. Size is stated for part of the rows, as once, few or many counts, or as a class when the clone is expanded.

len: 14
abundance: NA
v_gene: TRBV28
j_gene: TRBJ1-6
d_gene: NA
CDR3nt: TGTGCCAGCAGTTTACCCTCGCGGGATTCACCCCTCCACTTT
CDR3aa: CASSLPSRDSPLHF

len: 14
abundance: many
v_gene: TRBV5-8
j_gene: TRBJ2-2
d_gene: NA
CDR3nt: TGTGCCAGCAGCCCGGACTTCCCCACCGGGGAGCTGTTTTTT
CDR3aa: CASSPDFPTGELFF

len: 16
abundance: NA
v_gene: TRBV28
j_gene: TRBJ2-7
d_gene: NA
CDR3nt: TGTGCCAGCACCCGAACCCTTCTAGCCACCCCCTACGAGCAGTACTTC
CDR3aa: CASTRTLLATPYEQYF

len: 15
abundance: NA
v_gene: TRBV6-2/TRBV6-3
j_gene: TRBJ1-5
d_gene: NA
CDR3nt: TGTGCCAGCAGTTACTCTCCAGATAGCAATCAGCCCCAGCATTTT
CDR3aa: CASSYSPDSNQPQHF

len: 15
abundance: NA
v_gene: TRBV18
j_gene: TRBJ2-5
d_gene: NA
CDR3nt: TGTGCCAGCTCACCACCGTCTGCGCTCCCTGAGACCCAGTACTTC
CDR3aa: CASSPPSALPETQYF

len: 13
abundance: few
v_gene: TRBV20-1
j_gene: TRBJ1-5
d_gene: NA
CDR3nt: TGCAGTGCTAGTCCAGGGTACGCTCAGCCCCAGCATTTT
CDR3aa: CSASPGYAQPQHF

len: 15
abundance: once
v_gene: TRBV11-3
j_gene: TRBJ2-7
d_gene: TRBD2
CDR3nt: TGTGCCAGCAGCCGATCTAGCGGCTCCTCCTACGAGCAGTACTTC
CDR3aa: CASSRSSGSSYEQYF

len: 14
abundance: NA
v_gene: TRBV30
j_gene: TRBJ1-1
d_gene: NA
CDR3nt: TGTGCCTGGAGGAGGGGGAATTTGAACACTGAAGCTTTCTTT
CDR3aa: CAWRRGNLNTEAFF

len: 13
abundance: NA
v_gene: TRBV7-4
j_gene: TRBJ1-6
d_gene: NA
CDR3nt: TGTGCCAGCAGCTTATATGAGTATTCACCCCTCCACTTT
CDR3aa: CASSLYEYSPLHF

len: 15
abundance: NA
v_gene: TRBV11-2
j_gene: TRBJ2-5
d_gene: TRBD2
CDR3nt: TGTGCCAGCAGCTTTCCTAGCGGGATACAAGAGACCCAGTACTTC
CDR3aa: CASSFPSGIQETQYF

len: 15
abundance: NA
v_gene: TRBV9
j_gene: TRBJ2-3
d_gene: NA
CDR3nt: TGTGCCAGCAGCGTAACCCCGGGAGACACAGATACGCAGTATTTT
CDR3aa: CASSVTPGDTDTQYF

len: 14
abundance: NA
v_gene: TRBV5-1
j_gene: TRBJ2-7
d_gene: NA
CDR3nt: TGCGCCAGCAGCCTTATCGGGGGTCCCTACGAGCAGTACTTC
CDR3aa: CASSLIGGPYEQYF

len: 14
abundance: once
v_gene: TRBV7-2
j_gene: TRBJ2-7
d_gene: NA
CDR3nt: TGTGCCAGCAGCTTAGTTGGGGGGACCTACGAGCAGTACTTC
CDR3aa: CASSLVGGTYEQYF

len: 12
abundance: NA
v_gene: TRBV5-1
j_gene: TRBJ1-4
d_gene: NA
CDR3nt: TGCGCCAGCAGCTCGACACGGGAAAAACTGTTTTTT
CDR3aa: CASSSTREKLFF

len: 13
abundance: NA
v_gene: TRBV5-1
j_gene: TRBJ1-4
d_gene: NA
CDR3nt: TGCGCCAGCCGCCGGGCAACTAATGAAAAACTGTTTTTT
CDR3aa: CASRRATNEKLFF

len: 14
abundance: NA
v_gene: TRBV2
j_gene: TRBJ1-5
d_gene: NA
CDR3nt: TGTGCCAGCGGGGCCCAGGGATTCAATCAGCCCCAGCATTTT
CDR3aa: CASGAQGFNQPQHF

len: 15
abundance: NA
v_gene: TRBV6-2/TRBV6-3
j_gene: TRBJ1-2
d_gene: NA
CDR3nt: TGTGCCAGCAGTCCGACCGGACAGCCGAACTATGGCTACACCTTC
CDR3aa: CASSPTGQPNYGYTF

len: 14
abundance: NA
v_gene: TRBV14
j_gene: TRBJ2-3
d_gene: NA
CDR3nt: TGTGCCAGCAGCCGAGGGGGGGGCACAGATACGCAGTATTTT
CDR3aa: CASSRGGGTDTQYF

len: 15
abundance: NA
v_gene: TRBV7-2
j_gene: TRBJ2-7
d_gene: TRBD1
CDR3nt: TGTGCCAGCAGGTCACCCAGACAGGGGATATACGAGCAGTACTTC
CDR3aa: CASRSPRQGIYEQYF

len: 15
abundance: NA
v_gene: TRBV7-2
j_gene: TRBJ2-7
d_gene: NA
CDR3nt: TGTGCCAGCAGCTTATTACAGGGTTGGGTCTACGAGCAGTACTTC
CDR3aa: CASSLLQGWVYEQYF

len: 15
abundance: NA
v_gene: TRBV6-1
j_gene: TRBJ1-2
d_gene: NA
CDR3nt: TGTGCCAGCAGTGAAAGTGGGGGGACTAACTATGGCTACACCTTC
CDR3aa: CASSESGGTNYGYTF

len: 12
abundance: NA
v_gene: TRBV30
j_gene: TRBJ1-2
d_gene: TRBD1
CDR3nt: TGTGCCTGGAGTTCAAGGGACAGGGGGCACACCTTC
CDR3aa: CAWSSRDRGHTF

len: 15
abundance: NA
v_gene: TRBV7-2
j_gene: TRBJ1-6
d_gene: TRBD1
CDR3nt: TGTGCCAGCAGCTTTTCGGGACAGGGAGGTCTACCCCTCCACTTT
CDR3aa: CASSFSGQGGLPLHF

len: 16
abundance: NA
v_gene: TRBV19
j_gene: TRBJ1-5
d_gene: NA
CDR3nt: TGTGCCAGTAGTATATTCCACAGGGAAGGCAATCAGCCCCAGCATTTT
CDR3aa: CASSIFHREGNQPQHF

len: 14
abundance: few
v_gene: TRBV27
j_gene: TRBJ1-1
d_gene: NA
CDR3nt: TGTGCCAGCAGTTTCGGCGGTCCGAACACTGAAGCTTTCTTT
CDR3aa: CASSFGGPNTEAFF

len: 14
abundance: NA
v_gene: TRBV19
j_gene: TRBJ2-5
d_gene: TRBD2
CDR3nt: TGTGCCAGTAGTATACGGGCTAGCGGGGGGACCCAGTACTTC
CDR3aa: CASSIRASGGTQYF

len: 16
abundance: NA
v_gene: TRBV7-9
j_gene: TRBJ2-7
d_gene: TRBD2
CDR3nt: TGTGCCAGCAGCCCAGCCAGGGCGGGAGCTCTGTACGAGCAGTACTTC
CDR3aa: CASSPARAGALYEQYF

len: 14
abundance: NA
v_gene: TRBV5-4
j_gene: TRBJ1-2
d_gene: NA
CDR3nt: TGTGCCAGCAGCTGGGGGGGCGGGATGGCTGGCTACACCTTC
CDR3aa: CASSWGGGMAGYTF

len: 15
abundance: NA
v_gene: TRBV11-2
j_gene: TRBJ2-5
d_gene: NA
CDR3nt: TGTGCCAGCAGCTTCGATCGCGGGGCCCAAGAGACCCAGTACTTC
CDR3aa: CASSFDRGAQETQYF

len: 16
abundance: NA
v_gene: TRBV19
j_gene: TRBJ2-3
d_gene: TRBD2
CDR3nt: TGTGCCAGTAGTACTGGGACTAGCGGACTCACAGATACGCAGTATTTT
CDR3aa: CASSTGTSGLTDTQYF

len: 17
abundance: NA
v_gene: TRBV7-3
j_gene: TRBJ2-3
d_gene: TRBD2
CDR3nt: TGTGCCAGCAGTTCTAGCGGGGGTATGACTAGCACAGATACGCAGTATTTT
CDR3aa: CASSSSGGMTSTDTQYF

len: 14
abundance: once
v_gene: TRBV27
j_gene: TRBJ2-3
d_gene: NA
CDR3nt: TGTGCCAGCACCCAGGGGGGCTGGTTCGATACGCAGTATTTT
CDR3aa: CASTQGGWFDTQYF

len: 11
abundance: NA
v_gene: TRBV20-1
j_gene: TRBJ2-7
d_gene: NA
CDR3nt: TGCAGTGCTAGTCGGGGGTACGAGCAGTACTTC
CDR3aa: CSASRGYEQYF

len: 14
abundance: NA
v_gene: TRBV14
j_gene: TRBJ2-1
d_gene: NA
CDR3nt: TGTGCCAGCAGCCCAGGCGACTACCCCAATGAGCAGTTCTTC
CDR3aa: CASSPGDYPNEQFF

len: 15
abundance: NA
v_gene: TRBV19
j_gene: TRBJ1-2
d_gene: TRBD1
CDR3nt: TGTGCCAGTAGTGCATACCGGGACAGGGGGTATGGCTACACCTTC
CDR3aa: CASSAYRDRGYGYTF

len: 17
abundance: NA
v_gene: TRBV5-1
j_gene: TRBJ1-1
d_gene: TRBD1
CDR3nt: TGCGCCAGCAGCTTGAGAGGTGACAGGGTATCGAACACTGAAGCTTTCTTT
CDR3aa: CASSLRGDRVSNTEAFF

len: 15
abundance: NA
v_gene: TRBV7-8
j_gene: TRBJ2-2
d_gene: NA
CDR3nt: TGTGCCAGCAGTCAGGGACACGCGAACACCGGGGAGCTGTTTTTT
CDR3aa: CASSQGHANTGELFF

len: 15
abundance: NA
v_gene: TRBV19
j_gene: TRBJ1-4
d_gene: TRBD1
CDR3nt: TGTGCCAGTACCACCGGGACAGCAACTAATGAAAAACTGTTTTTT
CDR3aa: CASTTGTATNEKLFF

len: 15
abundance: NA
v_gene: TRBV7-2
j_gene: TRBJ2-1
d_gene: TRBD1
CDR3nt: TGTGCCAGCAGCTCAGGACAGGGACCCCACAATGAGCAGTTCTTC
CDR3aa: CASSSGQGPHNEQFF

len: 14
abundance: NA
v_gene: TRBV10-3
j_gene: TRBJ1-3
d_gene: TRBD1
CDR3nt: TGTGCCATCAGCTCGGACAGGGATGGAAACACCATATATTTT
CDR3aa: CAISSDRDGNTIYF

len: 14
abundance: NA
v_gene: TRBV18
j_gene: TRBJ2-3
d_gene: NA
CDR3nt: TGTGCCAGCTACCGGACAGTTAGCACAGATACGCAGTATTTT
CDR3aa: CASYRTVSTDTQYF

len: 17
abundance: NA
v_gene: TRBV5-1
j_gene: TRBJ2-7
d_gene: NA
CDR3nt: TGCGCCAGCAGCCTCTCGGGTAGCGGTTTCCTCTCCTACGAGCAGTACTTC
CDR3aa: CASSLSGSGFLSYEQYF

len: 13
abundance: few
v_gene: TRBV2
j_gene: TRBJ1-5
d_gene: NA
CDR3nt: TGTGCCAGCAGGGACAGAGAGAATCAGCCCCAGCATTTT
CDR3aa: CASRDRENQPQHF

len: 15
abundance: NA
v_gene: TRBV3-1/TRBV3-2
j_gene: TRBJ1-2
d_gene: NA
CDR3nt: TGTGCCAGCAGCCAGGCGGGGGGAGTTAACTATGGCTACACCTTC
CDR3aa: CASSQAGGVNYGYTF

len: 11
abundance: NA
v_gene: TRBV20-1
j_gene: TRBJ2-1
d_gene: NA
CDR3nt: TGCAGTGCAAACAGACCCGAAACTCAGTTCTTC
CDR3aa: CSANRPETQFF

len: 13
abundance: once
v_gene: TRBV7-2
j_gene: TRBJ2-1
d_gene: NA
CDR3nt: TGTGCCAGCAGCTCCAGGCCTTACAATGAGCAGTTCTTC
CDR3aa: CASSSRPYNEQFF

len: 15
abundance: NA
v_gene: TRBV12-5
j_gene: TRBJ1-1
d_gene: TRBD1
CDR3nt: TGTGCTAGTGGTTTGGCCACAGGGGGGAACACTGAAGCTTTCTTT
CDR3aa: CASGLATGGNTEAFF

len: 18
abundance: NA
v_gene: TRBV11-3
j_gene: TRBJ2-2
d_gene: TRBD1
CDR3nt: TGTGCCAGCAGCTCAGTTTATGGACAGGGGATAGGAACCGGGGAGCTGTTTTTT
CDR3aa: CASSSVYGQGIGTGELFF

len: 12
abundance: NA
v_gene: TRBV27
j_gene: TRBJ2-1
d_gene: NA
CDR3nt: TGTGCCAGCAGTTTCGGGTCCTCCGAGCAGTTCTTC
CDR3aa: CASSFGSSEQFF